Below are 20 T cell receptor beta chains sequenced from a single sample in a study of CD8+ T cells in alopecia areata. Time point in this sample: mouse skin 3 weeks after grafting. RNA was extracted and reverse transcribed into cDNA as the sequencing template. Repertoires were generated with immunoSEQ multiplex PCR, while TCRdb's copy carries only in-frame clones and drops some. The profile covers 2,100 or so clones, none occurring a single time. The sequenced sample was skin, obtained at week 3. These receptors were taken from a C3H/HeJ mouse with alopecia areata. The mouse strain carries the MHC haplotype H2-k.

This clone has ten or more counts. The gene symbols are mouse symbols. The CDR3 end lies 4 residues beyond the end of the read and is filled in from the germline J gene. This chain links TRBV13-3 with TRBJ2-5; the D gene is possibly TRBD1 (5 bases). The CDR3 covers 14 residues. V lost 0 bases and J lost 2, with 7 bases in between. CDR1 and CDR2 from the germline V gene are NNHDY and SYVADS. Partial CDR3 DNA: TGTGCCAGCAGTGATGAAGGGGTCCAAGAC. This codes for CASSDEGVQD. The whole CDR3 protein is CASSDEGVQDTQYF.

This clone was seen at least ten times. These gene names are mouse names. The read ends 4 residues before the CDR3 terminus; that terminus is restored from the germline J gene. V usage is TRBV13-2 and J usage is TRBJ1-2; D possibly corresponds to TRBD1 (6 bases). Between the trimmed V and J ends, which lost 4 bases and 0 bases, there was a span of 10 bases. The CDR3 spans 14 residues. Looked up from germline, CDR1 is NNHNN and CDR2 is SYGAGS (reference sequence). The sequenced CDR3 bases are TGTGCCAGCGGTACAGGGCCCGCAAACTCC. Translated: CASGTGPANS. The complete CDR3 reads CASGTGPANSDYTF.

This clone was seen repeatedly, ten times or more. Gene names denote mouse genes. The CDR3 loop reads CASSDRTDTQYF. The sequenced part of the CDR3 DNA is TGTGCCAGCAGTGATAGGACTGAC. This rearrangement joins TRBV13-1 to TRBJ2-5, with a weak D call TRBD2 (5 bases). The read finishes 4 residues shy of the CDR3 end, and the germline J gene is used to complete it. The length of the CDR3 is 12 residues. Germline CDR1 and CDR2: NSHNY and SYGAGN.

This clone occurred many times. All gene names here are mouse names. Sequencing ends 4 residues short of the CDR3 end; the germline J gene provides the rest. V usage is TRBV13-2 and J usage is TRBJ2-5, with 10 bases identical to TRBD1. The germline CDR1 and CDR2 sequences are NNHNN and SYGAGS (reference sequence). The CDR3 has 13 residues. The CDR3 loop is CASGGTGADTQYF. The CDR3 bases that were read are TGTGCCAGCGGGGGGACAGGGGCGGAC.

This clone was counted only a few times. The gene names given are mouse names. CDR3 sequence reads: CASSRADWGVLNYAEQFF. The CDR3 DNA, read in part, is TGTGCTAGCAGTAGAGCGGACTGGGGGGTCCTTAACTATGCT. The chain joins TRBV17 to TRBJ2-1, with 11 positions matching TRBD2. The read halts 4 residues ahead of the CDR3 end, with the missing end drawn from the germline J gene. This CDR3 contains 18 residues. Germline assignment: CDR1 MNHDT and CDR2 YYDKIL. With 1 base clipped from V and 0 bases from J, the junction kept 5 bases outside the gene matches.

In its sample, this clone is medium-sized (0.01 to 0.1%). The genes are named according to mouse. From the germline J gene comes the end of the CDR3, since the read stops 4 residues before it. The V and J genes are TRBV5 and TRBJ1-2; TRBD1 might be the D (6 bases). The V end was cut by 2 bases, the J end by 1 base, with 8 bases between. CDR1 is LGHNA, CDR2 YNLKQL, per germline (reference sequence). The CDR3 is made up of 14 amino acids. CDR3 sequence: CASSQTGQNSDYTF. The part of the CDR3 DNA that was read is TGTGCCAGCAGCCAAACGGGACAAAACTCC.

This clone is deemed medium-sized. Gene labels here are mouse ones. With the read ending 4 residues before the CDR3 end, the germline J gene is used to fill in that end. This chain joins TRBV19 and TRBJ1-1; possible D gene TRBD1, 6 bases. Germline V lookup: CDR1 FNHDT, CDR2 SITEND (reference sequence). V was pared by 4 bases and J by 0 bases, with 10 bases between. CDR3 length: 14 residues. The CDR3 is CASSGDTANTEVFF. Incomplete CDR3 DNA: TGTGCCAGCAGTGGGGACACAGCAAACACA.

This clone was seen ten or more times. Here the gene names and germline are mouse. The CDR3 goes on 4 residues after the read ends, and that part is filled in from the germline J gene. The rearrangement joins TRBV5 to TRBJ2-3; possible D gene TRBD1, 6 bases. V was cut by 1 base and J by 0 bases, with 8 bases left in between. CDR1 and CDR2 from the germline V gene are LGHNA and YNLKQL (reference sequence). This CDR3 spans 15 amino acids. CDR3 protein: CASSQGTASAETLYF. The CDR3 bases that were read are TGTGCCAGCAGCCAAGGGACAGCTAGTGCAGAA.

This clone is classed as large. The listed genes are named as in mouse. The read ends 4 residues before the CDR3 terminus; that terminus is restored from the germline J gene. This chain connects TRBV17 to TRBJ2-1, with 8 bases that match TRBD2. Germline CDR1 and CDR2: MNHDT and YYDKIL. The V gene end was trimmed by 1 base and the J gene end by 0 bases; junction bases not matched to a gene: 2. There are 16 residues in the CDR3. The CDR3 bases that were read are TGTGCTAGCAGTAGAGGACTGGGGCTTAACTATGCT. Translated, it gives CASSRGLGLNYA. The entire CDR3 sequence reads CASSRGLGLNYAEQFF.

This clone rates as medium-sized (0.01 to 0.1%). Gene names denote mouse genes. Sequencing ends 4 residues short of the CDR3 end; the germline J gene provides the rest. The chain has TRBV19 and TRBJ2-1, with D perhaps TRBD1 (6 bases). The germline V gene has CDR1 FNHDT and CDR2 SITEND (reference sequence). Trimming removed 4 bases from V and 1 base from J, with 15 bases in between. This CDR3 contains 16 residues. Incomplete CDR3 DNA: TGTGCCAGCAGTTATCCCGGGACATCGAACTATGCT. Amino acid sequence: CASSYPGTSNYA. The full CDR3 protein reads CASSYPGTSNYAEQFF.

This clone is deemed medium-sized. Gene names and germline refer to mouse. The CDR3 end falls 4 residues outside the read, so it is completed with the germline J gene. The V call is TRBV13-3, the J call TRBJ1-2; D gene uncertain. This CDR3 has 13 residues. Germline V gene lookup returns CDR1 NNHDY and CDR2 SYVADS. V was shortened by 1 base and J by 0 bases, with 4 bases between the two germline ends. CDR3 protein: CASSDIANSDYTF. The sequenced part of the CDR3 DNA is TGTGCCAGCAGTGATATTGCAAACTCC.

Notes on this clone: Gene names denote mouse genes. The read falls 4 residues short of the CDR3 end, and the missing part is taken from the germline J gene. The chain recombines TRBV4 with TRBJ2-1; TRBD2 matches at 10 bases. CDR1 LGHDT and CDR2 YNNKQL come from the germline V gene (reference sequence). CDR3 length: 14 amino acids. J was trimmed by 5 bases and V by 4 bases; bases with no gene match: 2. CDR3 DNA, as far as it was read: TGTGCCAGCAGCTCCACTGGGGGGGATGCT. It codes for CASSSTGGDA. In full, the CDR3 reads CASSSTGGDAEQFF. The whole variable domain, remainder taken from reference TRBV4 and TRBJ2-1, is ETAVFQTPNYHVTQVGNEVSFNCKQTLGHDTMYWYKQDSKKLLKIMFSYNNKQLIVNETVPRRFSPQSSDKAHLNLRIKSVEPEDSAVYLCASSSTGGDAEQFFGPGTRLTVL.

This clone was picked up a small number of times. The germline and genes are mouse ones. With the read ending 4 residues before the CDR3 end, the germline J gene is used to fill in that end. J is TRBJ1-1 and V is TRBV15, with 9 bases matching TRBD1. Germline V CDR1 and CDR2: SGHND, FRSKSL. The CDR3 length is 13 residues. The CDR3 bases that were read are TGTGCCAGCAGTTTGGGGACAGGGACA. Its protein is CASSLGTGT. In full, the CDR3 reads CASSLGTGTEVFF.

This clone is termed large. Each gene name is a mouse one. Read data end 4 residues before the CDR3 end; the end is taken from the germline J gene. Other nucleotide sequences from this sample produce the same CDR3. The gene calls are TRBV19 and TRBJ1-2; 7 bases map to TRBD1. Looked up from germline, CDR1 is FNHDT and CDR2 is SITEND (reference sequence). CDR3 size: 14 residues. V gave up 4 bases and J gave up 0 bases; unmatched junction bases: 3. CDR3 protein: CASSRDSANSDYTF. CDR3 DNA, as far as it was read: TGTGCCAGCAGTCGGGACAGTGCAAACTCC.

This clone was picked up a small number of times. The genes and germline here are from mouse. The DNA ends 3 residues before the CDR3 does, and the rest of the CDR3 is filled in from the germline J gene. J is TRBJ1-6 and V is TRBV13-2; D gene uncertain. TRBJ1-6 is assigned to the ORF class and has an uncertain function. Germline values: CDR1 NNHNN, CDR2 SYGAGS (reference sequence). The V and J ends lost 0 bases and 4 bases respectively, with 5 bases between them. This CDR3 is 14 amino acids long. The chain's CDR3 is CASGDAHYNSPLYF. The part of the CDR3 DNA that was read is TGTGCCAGCGGTGATGCACATTATAATTCGCCC.

This clone showed up many times. Mouse names are used for the genes. Read coverage stops 4 residues before the CDR3 terminus; the germline J gene supplies the remainder. The V and J genes are TRBV13-2 and TRBJ2-7, with 7 bases lining up with TRBD2. Germline V gives CDR1 NNHNN, CDR2 SYGAGS (reference sequence). The CDR3 extends over 14 amino acids. V shed 2 bases, J shed 0 bases, and the junction held 2 bases outside the gene matches. The CDR3 loop reads CASGELGSSYEQYF. The DNA read from the CDR3 is TGTGCCAGCGGTGAACTGGGGAGCTCCTAT.

This clone was found a few times. Each gene name is a mouse one. The read halts 4 residues ahead of the CDR3 end, with the missing end drawn from the germline J gene. V and J are TRBV31 and TRBJ2-3; 7 nucleotides match TRBD2. Germline V gives CDR1 GKSSPN, CDR2 SITVG. Trimming cost V 0 bases and J 0 bases; bases outside gene matches: 3. There are 15 residues in the CDR3. CDR3 in amino acids: CAWSLVGGSAETLYF. CDR3 bases read: TGTGCCTGGAGTCTAGTTGGGGGGAGTGCAGAA.

In its sample, this clone is medium-sized (0.01 to 0.1%). Genes and germline come from the mouse. The read ends 4 residues before the CDR3 terminus; that terminus is restored from the germline J gene. V gene TRBV19 combines with J gene TRBJ2-1, with 11 nucleotides matching TRBD1. Trimming cost V 2 bases and J 3 bases; bases outside gene matches: 1. Per the germline V gene, CDR1 is FNHDT and CDR2 is SITEND (reference sequence). The CDR3 contains 15 residues. The CDR3 loop is CASSMGTGGYAEQFF. The CDR3 DNA, read in part, is TGTGCCAGCAGTATGGGGACAGGGGGCTATGCT.

Points on this clone: The gene names given are mouse names. The CDR3 end falls 4 residues outside the read, so it is completed with the germline J gene. The J gene is TRBJ2-3, the V gene TRBV31; 10 positions match TRBD2. The V and J ends lost 0 bases and 3 bases, in that order; junction bases with no gene match: 3. The CDR3 contains 15 residues. Germline CDR1 GKSSPN, CDR2 SITVG. CDR3 protein: CAWSLELGGAETLYF. The sequenced part of the CDR3 DNA is TGTGCCTGGAGTCTAGAACTGGGGGGGGCAGAA.

In this sample, this clone turned up many times. Gene labels here are mouse ones. The read ends 4 residues shy of where the CDR3 ends; the end is completed using the germline J gene. The V gene is TRBV13-1, the J gene TRBJ2-1; D remains unclear. The CDR3 has 14 residues. V lost 0 bases and J lost 1, with 5 bases in between. CDR1 is NSHNY, CDR2 SYGAGN, per germline. CDR3 amino acids: CASSDAHNYAEQFF. The covered CDR3 bases are TGTGCCAGCAGTGATGCACACAACTATGCT.